The clone carrying this TCR beta chain was seen only once. The antigen remains undetermined. Investigators isolated RNA and reverse transcribed it into cDNA to act as the sequencing template. Clones were read by immunoSEQ multiplex PCR, and TCRdb kept only the in-frame ones, dropping some. The repertoire holds 210,000 or so clones, approximately 72% seen once, with 1% to 1.5% in the top ten. This sample is drawn from a study of CD8+ T cells in alopecia areata. Findings and limits, study-wide: Lesional scalp displayed greater clonality than normal scalp, most notably in alopecia totalis/universalis. While tofacitinib was given, many expanded lesional clones persisted in scalp and blood.

Treatment of the sample: oral pan-JAK inhibitor, 5-10 mg twice daily. The CDR3 contains 14 residues. The V gene end was trimmed by 3 bases and the J gene end by 3 bases; junction bases not matched to a gene: 4. Looked up from germline, CDR1 is GTSNPN and CDR2 is SVGIG (reference sequence). The chain combines TRBV30 with TRBJ2-5, with TRBD2 identical over 10 bases. This material consisted of CD4+ T cells sorted from blood, taken between weeks 43 and 45, from a patient treated with tofacitinib. This sequence originates from a human donor with alopecia areata. This chain's CDR3 is CAWRLAGDKETQYF. CDR3 nucleotide sequence: TGTGCCTGGAGGCTAGCGGGGGACAAAGAGACCCAGTACTTC.